Listed below are T cell receptor beta chains from one sample, sequenced in a study of cytomegalovirus exposure and HLA in healthy donors. TCRdb's copy holds only in-frame clones and misses some; the assay was immunoSEQ multiplex PCR. The data contain about 79,000 clones, over 70% of them singletons. Input material: PBMCs. The receptors were sampled from a man aged 60 to 75 in good health and CMV-seronegative. The CDR3 runs from the conserved cysteine through the conserved F or W. The D gene is left open where the match is weak. Size values are once, few and many counts, or a class for expanded clones, and some rows have none.

CDR3aa,CDR3nt,abundance,j_gene,d_gene,v_gene
CASSQEGQPSTDTQYF,TGTGCCAGCAGCCAAGAGGGACAACCTTCCACAGATACGCAGTATTTT,.,TRBJ2-3,.,TRBV4-2
CASSLGPSTRGGDEQFF,TGCGCCAGCAGCTTGGGGCCCTCGACGAGGGGAGGTGATGAGCAGTTCTTC,.,TRBJ2-1,.,TRBV5-1
CASSLEGSYGYTF,TGTGCCAGCAGTTTGGAGGGGTCCTATGGCTACACCTTC,.,TRBJ1-2,.,TRBV28
CASRRDFRGSYEQYF,TGTGCCAGCAGGCGGGACTTCCGGGGCTCCTACGAGCAGTACTTC,.,TRBJ2-7,.,TRBV6-5
CASSLISGVDEQYF,TGTGCCAGCAGCTTAATTAGCGGGGTAGACGAGCAGTACTTC,.,TRBJ2-7,TRBD2,TRBV7-6
CASSPDSGELFF,TGTGCCAGCAGCCCCGACTCCGGGGAGCTGTTTTTT,.,TRBJ2-2,.,TRBV2
CASGEGTTYEQYF,TGCGCCAGCGGCGAGGGAACCACCTACGAGCAGTACTTC,.,TRBJ2-7,.,TRBV5-1
CASSLDRGINQPQHF,TGTGCCAGCAGTTTAGACAGGGGAATCAATCAGCCCCAGCATTTT,.,TRBJ1-5,TRBD1,TRBV27
CASSQTGGNQYF,TGCGCCAGCAGCCAGACAGGGGGAAACCAGTACTTC,.,TRBJ2-5,TRBD1,TRBV5-1
CASSADNSPLHF,TGTGCCAGCAGCGCAGATAATTCACCCCTCCACTTT,.,TRBJ1-6,.,TRBV9
CASSEAFRVEFNQPQHF,TGTGCCAGCAGTGAAGCGTTCCGGGTCGAATTCAATCAGCCCCAGCATTTT,.,TRBJ1-5,.,TRBV6-1
CASGGPGAAGVGYTF,TGTGCCAGCGGGGGGCCCGGGGCGGCGGGGGTCGGCTACACCTTC,.,TRBJ1-2,.,TRBV2
CASSLELGQGLQQYF,TGCGCCAGCAGCTTGGAGTTGGGACAGGGTTTGCAGCAGTACTTC,.,TRBJ2-5,TRBD1,TRBV5-1
CASSSTRESLEGYTF,TGTGCCAGCAGTTCCACACGGGAGTCGTTGGAGGGCTACACCTTC,few,TRBJ1-2,.,TRBV2
CASSGQGGEQYF,TGCGCCAGCAGCGGACAGGGTGGCGAGCAGTACTTC,.,TRBJ2-7,TRBD1,TRBV10-1
CASRTGGALSEQYF,TGTGCCAGCAGGACAGGGGGCGCGCTGTCCGAGCAGTACTTC,.,TRBJ2-7,TRBD1,TRBV28
CASSLGQGAYNSPLHF,TGTGCCAGCAGTTTAGGGCAGGGGGCCTATAATTCACCCCTCCACTTT,.,TRBJ1-6,TRBD1,TRBV27
CASSQAREGWETQYF,TGCGCCAGCAGCCAAGCGCGGGAGGGATGGGAGACCCAGTACTTC,.,TRBJ2-5,TRBD2,TRBV4-1
CASSVQGEAPNGYTF,TGTGCCAGCAGCGTCCAGGGTGAGGCTCCAAATGGCTACACCTTC,.,TRBJ1-2,.,TRBV7-2
CASTRPSGQAYEQYF,TGTGCCAGCACCAGACCTAGCGGGCAAGCCTACGAGCAGTACTTC,few,TRBJ2-7,TRBD2,TRBV7-2
CATGGMAGDNEQFF,TGTGCCACCGGGGGAATGGCGGGAGACAATGAGCAGTTCTTC,once,TRBJ2-1,TRBD2,TRBV7-2
CASSSSGTSGYEQYF,TGTGCCAGCAGCTCATCCGGGACTAGCGGGTACGAGCAGTACTTC,.,TRBJ2-7,TRBD2,TRBV9
CASSSGLAGSMYF,TGCGCCAGCAGCTCGGGACTAGCGGGGAGTATGTACTTC,.,TRBJ2-7,TRBD2,TRBV5-1
CASMGAGNEKLFF,TGTGCCAGCATGGGGGCCGGAAATGAAAAACTGTTTTTT,.,TRBJ1-4,.,TRBV6-1
CASRIAGVSTGELFF,TGTGCCAGCAGGATAGCGGGAGTAAGCACCGGGGAGCTGTTTTTT,.,TRBJ2-2,TRBD2,TRBV28
CASRPGQNTGELFF,TGTGCCAGCAGACCGGGACAGAACACCGGGGAGCTGTTTTTT,once,TRBJ2-2,.,TRBV28
CASSWGLGADEQYF,TGTGCCAGTAGTTGGGGACTAGGTGCCGACGAGCAGTACTTC,.,TRBJ2-7,TRBD2,TRBV19
CASSPLDRPTGPANYGYTF,TGTGCCAGCAGCCCGCTGGACAGGCCCACAGGCCCGGCTAACTATGGCTACACCTTC,.,TRBJ1-2,TRBD1,TRBV7-9
CASSVDLDSRNGYTF,TGTGCCAGCAGCGTAGACTTGGACAGTCGGAATGGCTACACCTTC,once,TRBJ1-2,.,TRBV9